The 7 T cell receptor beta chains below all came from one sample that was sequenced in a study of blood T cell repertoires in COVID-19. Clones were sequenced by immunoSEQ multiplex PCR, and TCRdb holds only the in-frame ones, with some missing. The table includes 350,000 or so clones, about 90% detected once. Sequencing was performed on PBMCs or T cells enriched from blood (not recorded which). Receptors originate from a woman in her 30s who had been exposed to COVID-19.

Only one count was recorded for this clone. The CDR3 nucleotides are TGTGCCAGCAGCAACAGGTACGAGCAGTACTTC. Amino acids: CASSNRYEQYF. This sequence joins TRBV12-3 or TRBV12-4 and TRBJ2-7; tentatively, D is TRBD1 (5 bases). There are 11 residues in the CDR3. The germline V and J ends were trimmed by 6 bases and 4 bases, with 7 bases remaining between them.

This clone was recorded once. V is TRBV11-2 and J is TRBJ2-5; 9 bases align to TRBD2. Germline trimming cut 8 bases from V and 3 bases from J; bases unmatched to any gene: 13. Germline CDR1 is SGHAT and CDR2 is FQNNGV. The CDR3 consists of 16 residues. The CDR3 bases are TGTGCCAGCCGTTTCGGAGCGGGAGGATGGAAAGAGACCCAGTACTTC. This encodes CASRFGAGGWKETQYF. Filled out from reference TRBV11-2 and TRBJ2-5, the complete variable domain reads EAGVAQSPRYKIIEKRQSVAFWCNPISGHATLYWYQQILGQGPKLLIQFQNNGVVDDSQLPKDRFSAERLKGVDSTLKIQPAKLEDSAVYLCASRFGAGGWKETQYFGPGTRLLVL.

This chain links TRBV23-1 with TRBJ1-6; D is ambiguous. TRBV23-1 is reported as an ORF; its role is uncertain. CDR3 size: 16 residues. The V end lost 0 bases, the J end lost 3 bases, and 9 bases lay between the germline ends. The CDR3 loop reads CASSQSPGHYNSPLHF. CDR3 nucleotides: TGCGCCAGCAGTCAATCGCCGGGTCACTATAATTCACCCCTCCACTTT.

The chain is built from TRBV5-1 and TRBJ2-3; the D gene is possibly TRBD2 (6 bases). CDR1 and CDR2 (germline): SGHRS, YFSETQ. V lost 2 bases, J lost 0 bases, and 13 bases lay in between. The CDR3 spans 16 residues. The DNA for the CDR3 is TGCGCCAGCAGCTTAAAAGCGGGCCAAAGCACAGATACGCAGTATTTT. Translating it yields CASSLKAGQSTDTQYF.

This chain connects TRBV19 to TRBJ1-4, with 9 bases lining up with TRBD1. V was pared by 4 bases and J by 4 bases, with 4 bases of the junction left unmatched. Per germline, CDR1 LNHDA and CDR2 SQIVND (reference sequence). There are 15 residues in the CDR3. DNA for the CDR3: TGTGCCAGTAGTACGGGGACAGGGAATAATGAAAAACTGTTTTTT. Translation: CASSTGTGNNEKLFF.

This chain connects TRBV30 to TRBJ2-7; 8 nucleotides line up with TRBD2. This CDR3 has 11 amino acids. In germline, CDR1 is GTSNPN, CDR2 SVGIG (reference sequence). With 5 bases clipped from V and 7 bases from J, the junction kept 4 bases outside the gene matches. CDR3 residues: CAWSLAGEQYF. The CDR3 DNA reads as TGTGCCTGGTCCTTAGCGGGAGAGCAGTACTTC.

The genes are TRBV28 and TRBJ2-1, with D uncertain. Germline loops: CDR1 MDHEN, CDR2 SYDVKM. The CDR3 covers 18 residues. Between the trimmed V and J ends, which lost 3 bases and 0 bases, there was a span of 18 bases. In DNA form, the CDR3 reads TGTGCCAGCAGTTTTTCCCACCGGTCGGAGAACTCCTACAATGAGCAGTTCTTC. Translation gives CASSFSHRSENSYNEQFF.